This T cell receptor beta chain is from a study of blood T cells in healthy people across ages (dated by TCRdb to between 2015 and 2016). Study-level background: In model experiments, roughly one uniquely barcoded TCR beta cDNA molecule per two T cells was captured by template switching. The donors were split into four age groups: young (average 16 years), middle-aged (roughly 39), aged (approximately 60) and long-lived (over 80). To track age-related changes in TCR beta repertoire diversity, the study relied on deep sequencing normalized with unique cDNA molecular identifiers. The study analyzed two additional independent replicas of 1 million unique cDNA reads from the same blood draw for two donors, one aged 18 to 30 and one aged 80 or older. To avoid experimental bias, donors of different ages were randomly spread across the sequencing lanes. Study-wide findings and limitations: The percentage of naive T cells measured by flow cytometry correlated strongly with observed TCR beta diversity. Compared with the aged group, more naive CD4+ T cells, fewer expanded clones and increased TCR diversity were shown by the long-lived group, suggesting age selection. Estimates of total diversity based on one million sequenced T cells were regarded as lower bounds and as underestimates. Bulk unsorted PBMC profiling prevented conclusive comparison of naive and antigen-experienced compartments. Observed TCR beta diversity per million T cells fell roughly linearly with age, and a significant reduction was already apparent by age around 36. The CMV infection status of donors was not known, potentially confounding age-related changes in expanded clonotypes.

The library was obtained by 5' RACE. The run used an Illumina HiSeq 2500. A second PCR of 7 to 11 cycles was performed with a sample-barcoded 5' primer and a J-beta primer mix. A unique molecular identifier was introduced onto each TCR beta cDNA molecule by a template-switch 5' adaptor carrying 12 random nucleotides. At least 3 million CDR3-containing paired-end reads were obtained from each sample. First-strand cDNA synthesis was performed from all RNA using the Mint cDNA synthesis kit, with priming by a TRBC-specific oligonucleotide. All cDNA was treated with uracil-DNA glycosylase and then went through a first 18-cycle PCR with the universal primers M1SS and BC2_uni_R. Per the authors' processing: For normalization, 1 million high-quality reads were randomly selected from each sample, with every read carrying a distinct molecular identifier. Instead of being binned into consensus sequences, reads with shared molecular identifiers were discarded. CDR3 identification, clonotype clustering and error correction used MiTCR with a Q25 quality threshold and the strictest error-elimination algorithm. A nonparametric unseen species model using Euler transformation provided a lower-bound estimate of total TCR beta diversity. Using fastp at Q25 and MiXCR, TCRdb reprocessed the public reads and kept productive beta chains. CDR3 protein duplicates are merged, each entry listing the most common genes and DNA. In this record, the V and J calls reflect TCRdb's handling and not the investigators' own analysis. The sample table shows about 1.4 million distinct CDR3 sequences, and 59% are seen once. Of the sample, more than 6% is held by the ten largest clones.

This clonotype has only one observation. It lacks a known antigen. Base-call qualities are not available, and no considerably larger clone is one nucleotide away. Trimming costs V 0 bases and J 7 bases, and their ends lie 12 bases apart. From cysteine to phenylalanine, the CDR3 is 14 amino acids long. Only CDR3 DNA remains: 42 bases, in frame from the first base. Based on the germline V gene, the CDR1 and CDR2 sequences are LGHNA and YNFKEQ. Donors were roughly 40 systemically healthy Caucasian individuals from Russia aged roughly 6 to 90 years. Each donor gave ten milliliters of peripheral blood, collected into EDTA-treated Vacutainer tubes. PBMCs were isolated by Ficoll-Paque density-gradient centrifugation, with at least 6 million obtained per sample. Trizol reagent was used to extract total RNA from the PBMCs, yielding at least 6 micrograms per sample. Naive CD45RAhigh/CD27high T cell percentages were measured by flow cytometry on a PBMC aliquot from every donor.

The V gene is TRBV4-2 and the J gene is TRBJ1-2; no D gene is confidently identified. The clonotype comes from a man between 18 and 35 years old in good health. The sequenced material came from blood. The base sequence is TGTGCCAGCAGCCAAGATAGTACCGGGAGTGGCTACACCTTC. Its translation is CASSQDSTGSGYTF.